A single T cell receptor (beta chain) is shown here with its context. These data are taken from a study of cytomegalovirus exposure and HLA in healthy donors. 13 Jbeta primers and 60 Vbeta primers were used for the PCR. TCRdb keeps only in-frame clones here, not all; method: immunoSEQ multiplex PCR. The profile shows 85,000 to 110,000 clones, about 77% of them singletons. The sequencing sample was made of PBMCs. The TCR comes from a woman between 18 and 29 years old in good health and CMV-seropositive.

Here the CDR3 reads CASMIGQGASNSPLHF. CDR3 DNA sequence: TGTGCCAGCATGATTGGACAGGGGGCGAGTAATTCACCCCTCCACTTT. The chain links TRBV27 to TRBJ1-6, with 11 bases lining up with TRBD1. Trimming cost V 7 bases and J 6 bases; bases outside gene matches: 8. There are 16 residues in the CDR3. Per the germline V gene, CDR1 is MNHEY and CDR2 is SMNVEV (reference sequence).